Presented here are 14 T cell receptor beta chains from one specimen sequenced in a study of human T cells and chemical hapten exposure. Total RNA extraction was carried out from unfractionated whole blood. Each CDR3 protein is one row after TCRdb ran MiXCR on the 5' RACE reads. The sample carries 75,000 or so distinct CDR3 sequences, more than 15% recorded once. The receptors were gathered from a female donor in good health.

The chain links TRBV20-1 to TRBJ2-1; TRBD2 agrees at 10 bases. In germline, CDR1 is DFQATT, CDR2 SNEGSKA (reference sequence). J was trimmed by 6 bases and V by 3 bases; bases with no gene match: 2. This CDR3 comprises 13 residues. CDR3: CSASSGRANEQFF. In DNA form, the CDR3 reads TGCAGTGCTAGCAGCGGGAGGGCCAATGAGCAGTTCTTC.

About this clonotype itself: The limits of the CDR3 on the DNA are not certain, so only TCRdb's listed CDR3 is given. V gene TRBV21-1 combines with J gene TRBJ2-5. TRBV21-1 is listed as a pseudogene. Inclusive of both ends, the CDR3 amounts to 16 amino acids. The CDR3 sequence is CASSKVGPGTKETQYF.

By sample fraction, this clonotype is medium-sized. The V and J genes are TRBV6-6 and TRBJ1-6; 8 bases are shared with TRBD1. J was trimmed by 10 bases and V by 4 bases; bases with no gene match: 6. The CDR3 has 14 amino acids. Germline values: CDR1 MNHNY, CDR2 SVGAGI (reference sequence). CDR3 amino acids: CASSSGQGGSPLHF. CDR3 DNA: TGTGCCAGCAGTTCCGGACAGGGAGGCTCACCCCTCCACTTT.

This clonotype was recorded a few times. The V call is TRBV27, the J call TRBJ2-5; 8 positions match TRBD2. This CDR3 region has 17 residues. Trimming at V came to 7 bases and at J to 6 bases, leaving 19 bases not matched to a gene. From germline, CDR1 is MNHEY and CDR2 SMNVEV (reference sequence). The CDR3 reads CASTRPPPKREWKTQYF. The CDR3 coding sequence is TGTGCCAGCACCCGTCCCCCCCCAAAGCGGGAGTGGAAGACCCAGTACTTC.

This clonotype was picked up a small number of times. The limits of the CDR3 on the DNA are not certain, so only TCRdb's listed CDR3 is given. The CDR3 region is CASSFWRRTQFRGYTF. The V gene is TRBV28, the J gene TRBJ1-2. The CDR3 length equals 16 residues, ends included. Germline CDR1 is MDHEN and CDR2 is SYDVKM.

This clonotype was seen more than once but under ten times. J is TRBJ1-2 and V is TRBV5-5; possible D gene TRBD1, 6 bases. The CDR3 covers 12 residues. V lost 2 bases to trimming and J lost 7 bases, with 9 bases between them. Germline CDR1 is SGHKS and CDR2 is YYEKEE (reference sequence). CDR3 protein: CASSFGGPGYTF. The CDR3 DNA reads TGTGCCAGCAGCTTTGGGGGGCCTGGCTACACCTTC.

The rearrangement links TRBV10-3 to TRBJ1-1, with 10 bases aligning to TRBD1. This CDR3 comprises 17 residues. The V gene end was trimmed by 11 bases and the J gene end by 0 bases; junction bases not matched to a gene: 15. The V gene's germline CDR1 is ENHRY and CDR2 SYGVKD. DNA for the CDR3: TGTGCCGCATCTGATTCGACAGGGGGCCGGATGAACACTGAAGCTTTCTTT. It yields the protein CAASDSTGGRMNTEAFF.

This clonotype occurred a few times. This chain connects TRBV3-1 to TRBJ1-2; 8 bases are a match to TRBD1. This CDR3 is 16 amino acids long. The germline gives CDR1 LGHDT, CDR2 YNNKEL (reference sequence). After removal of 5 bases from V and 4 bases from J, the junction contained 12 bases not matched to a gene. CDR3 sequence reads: CASSESRGRWAYGYTF. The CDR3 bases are TGTGCCAGCAGCGAATCCAGGGGGCGATGGGCCTATGGCTACACCTTC.

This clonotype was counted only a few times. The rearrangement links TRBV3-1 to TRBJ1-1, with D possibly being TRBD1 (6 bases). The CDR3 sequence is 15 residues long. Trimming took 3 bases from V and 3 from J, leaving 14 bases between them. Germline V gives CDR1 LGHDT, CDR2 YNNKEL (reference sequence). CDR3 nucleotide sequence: TGTGCCAGCAGCCAGGGAGGGGGTAGGGACACTGAAGCTTTCTTT. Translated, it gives CASSQGGGRDTEAFF.

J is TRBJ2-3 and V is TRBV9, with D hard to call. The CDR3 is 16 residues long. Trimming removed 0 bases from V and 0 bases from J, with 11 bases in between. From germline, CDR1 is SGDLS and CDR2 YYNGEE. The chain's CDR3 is CASSVEAATSTDTQYF. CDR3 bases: TGTGCCAGCAGCGTAGAGGCAGCAACTAGCACAGATACGCAGTATTTT.

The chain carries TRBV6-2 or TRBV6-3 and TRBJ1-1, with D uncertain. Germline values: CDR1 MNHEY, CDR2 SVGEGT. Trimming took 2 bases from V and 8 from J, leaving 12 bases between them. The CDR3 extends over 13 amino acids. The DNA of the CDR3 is TGTGCCAGCAGTTACGTGGCAGCCCTGGAAGCTTTCTTT. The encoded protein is CASSYVAALEAFF.

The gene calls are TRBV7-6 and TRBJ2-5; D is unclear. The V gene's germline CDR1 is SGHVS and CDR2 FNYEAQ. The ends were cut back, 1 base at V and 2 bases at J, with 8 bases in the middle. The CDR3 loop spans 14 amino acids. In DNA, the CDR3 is TGTGCCAGCAGCTTAGGTGTACAGCAAGAGACCCAGTACTTC. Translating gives CASSLGVQQETQYF.

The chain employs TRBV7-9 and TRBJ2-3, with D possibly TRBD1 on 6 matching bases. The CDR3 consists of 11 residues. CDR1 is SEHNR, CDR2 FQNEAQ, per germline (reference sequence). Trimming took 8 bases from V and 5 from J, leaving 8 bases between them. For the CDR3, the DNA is TGTGCCAGCTCGACAGGAGATACGCAGTATTTT. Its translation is CASSTGDTQYF.

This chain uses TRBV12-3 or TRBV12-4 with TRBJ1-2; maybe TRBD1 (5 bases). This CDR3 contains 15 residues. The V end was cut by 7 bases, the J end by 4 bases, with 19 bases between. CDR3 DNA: TGTGCCAGCACAGGGCCCTTGGGGATCGGCTATGGCTACACCTTC. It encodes CASTGPLGIGYGYTF.